Below, 11 T cell receptor beta chains from the same sample are listed, as sequenced in a study of siplizumab effects on memory and regulatory T cells. Only in-frame clones appear in the TCRdb table, and some are missing; sequencing was by immunoSEQ multiplex PCR. The sample holds 90,000 to 110,000 clones, approximately 94% seen once. Sample: CD4+ T cells sorted from blood. Receptors were obtained from a human donor in good health.

The rearrangement links TRBV29-1 to TRBJ2-7; no reliable D call. Trimming left V 1 base short and J 3 bases short, with 10 bases between. CDR1 is SQVTM, CDR2 ANQGSEA, per germline. The CDR3 runs 13 residues. CDR3 bases: TGCAGCGTTGAAGTAGCAGGAAGCTACGAGCAGTACTTC. This sequence encodes CSVEVAGSYEQYF.

The chain combines TRBV18 with TRBJ2-4, with 10 positions matching TRBD1. The CDR3 has 16 residues. The trim removed 2 bases at V and 7 bases at J, leaving 8 bases unmatched. Per the germline V gene, CDR1 is KGHSH and CDR2 is LQKENI. Here the CDR3 reads CASSPMGTGDLNIQYF. CDR3 bases: TGTGCCAGCTCACCAATGGGGACAGGGGATTTGAACATTCAGTACTTC.

The chain combines TRBV29-1 with TRBJ2-5; D not resolved. Trimming took 0 bases from V and 5 from J, leaving 13 bases between them. This CDR3 has 14 residues. CDR1 and CDR2 (germline): SQVTM, ANQGSEA. The chain's CDR3 is CSVEELELGETQYF. DNA for the CDR3: TGCAGCGTTGAAGAACTGGAACTGGGGGAGACCCAGTACTTC.

The chain employs TRBV20-1 and TRBJ1-2; D possibly corresponds to TRBD1 (5 bases). V was cut by 4 bases and J by 4 bases, with 7 bases left in between. Germline assignment: CDR1 DFQATT and CDR2 SNEGSKA (reference sequence). There are 11 residues in the CDR3. CDR3 residues: CSAMDTYGYTF. Here the CDR3 DNA reads TGCAGTGCTATGGACACCTATGGCTACACCTTC.

The chain employs TRBV15 and TRBJ1-3; D ambiguous. Germline lookup yields CDR1 LNHNV and CDR2 YYDKDF (reference sequence). The CDR3 contains 16 residues. V lost 0 bases and J 3 bases, leaving 12 bases between the germline ends. The CDR3 region has the DNA TGTGCCACCAGCAGAGACCCCGGACGGTATGGAAACACCATATATTTT. This encodes CATSRDPGRYGNTIYF.

The V gene is TRBV6-1, the J gene TRBJ2-5, with a weak D call TRBD2 (5 bases). The CDR3 extends over 13 amino acids. CDR1 and CDR2 from the germline V gene are MNHNS and SASEGT. V lost 2 bases and J 7 bases, leaving 11 bases between the germline ends. The CDR3 reads CASSELGSGTQYF. Written as DNA, the CDR3 is TGTGCCAGCAGTGAACTAGGGAGTGGGACCCAGTACTTC.

This sequence joins TRBV11-2 and TRBJ2-7; a possible D gene is TRBD1 (6 bases). The V gene's germline CDR1 is SGHAT and CDR2 FQNNGV. This CDR3 region has 15 residues. Trimming took off 2 bases at V and 2 bases at J, with 13 bases between the two ends. The CDR3 region is CASSLQQGGAYEQYF. CDR3 coding DNA: TGTGCCAGCAGCTTACAACAGGGTGGTGCCTACGAGCAGTACTTC.

The rearrangement joins TRBV5-1 to TRBJ1-6, with 8 bases matching TRBD1. Germline CDR1 and CDR2: SGHRS and YFSETQ. The length of the CDR3 is 20 residues. Germline trimming cut 0 bases from V and 5 bases from J; bases unmatched to any gene: 16. CDR3 in amino acids: CASSLAKGTGGRHDNSPLHF. In DNA form, the CDR3 reads TGCGCCAGCAGCTTGGCCAAGGGGACAGGCGGCCGACACGATAATTCACCCCTCCACTTT.

The chain joins TRBV18 to TRBJ2-1; D gene unclear. Germline V gene data show CDR1 as KGHSH and CDR2 as LQKENI. The CDR3 spans 13 residues. V was clipped by 6 bases and J by 10 bases, with 16 bases between them. CDR3 residues: CASSSSGKLEQFF. The CDR3 coding sequence is TGTGCCAGCTCGTCTAGTGGGAAATTAGAGCAGTTCTTC.

The chain employs TRBV10-3 and TRBJ1-1; perhaps TRBD1 as D (5 bases). The CDR3 extends over 13 amino acids. The V gene lost 7 bases and the J gene lost 0 bases, with 9 bases spanning the gap. Germline CDR1 ENHRY, CDR2 SYGVKD. The CDR3 DNA sequence: TGTGCCATCACCCGGGACTTGAACACTGAAGCTTTCTTT. It translates to CAITRDLNTEAFF.

This chain joins TRBV10-1 and TRBJ1-2; perhaps TRBD1 as D (5 bases). Per germline, CDR1 WNHNN and CDR2 SYGVQD (reference sequence). V was pared by 2 bases and J by 4 bases, with 8 bases between. The CDR3 covers 13 residues. CDR3 protein: CASSETGTYGYTF. The CDR3 DNA is TGCGCCAGCAGTGAGACAGGAACCTATGGCTACACCTTC.